This T cell receptor beta chain was profiled in a study of graft-versus-host responses after intestinal transplantation. About the research overall: Every transplant recipient was induced with anti-thymocyte globulin, then maintained on tacrolimus and steroids for two to four years. General study results and limits: Among recipient marrow samples, GvH clones were found; some appeared first in ileum or blood.

Produced via immunoSEQ multiplex PCR; TCRdb's table is partial and in-frame only. Altogether about 88,000 clones are present, about 95% being singletons, with the ten largest covering about 0.2%. Concerning this clone itself: Its antigen is as yet unknown.

The CDR3 consists of 14 residues. The material sequenced was unstimulated CD4+ T cells sorted from spleen or lymph node cells, taken before transplant. The sequence was collected from a human donor who was the organ donor for an intestinal transplant. The chain links TRBV21-1 to TRBJ2-5; TRBD2 reflects the table's D call only, with no check against the DNA. TRBV21-1 is designated a pseudogene. For the CDR3, the DNA is TGTGCCAGCAGAGGACTAGCGGGGGAAGAGACCCAGTACTTC. It yields the protein CASRGLAGEETQYF.